This TCR beta chain emerged from a study of blood T cells in healthy people across ages. Germline-derived CDR1 and CDR2 are SGHTA and FQGNSA. Losses at the gene ends were 7 bases for V and 8 bases for J; bases not matched to a gene: 7. CDR3 length: 13 residues. For this clonotype: The antigen remains unidentified.

Points from the study as a whole: Lack of knowledge of donor CMV status possibly confounded expanded clonotype changes. In older individuals, TCR beta diversity per million T cells was lower, falling roughly linearly with age.

It was with a sample-barcoded 5' primer and a J-beta primer mix that a second PCR of roughly 7 to 11 cycles was run. Every single cDNA molecule received a tag from a template-switch adaptor with 12 random nucleotides. TCRdb processed the 5' RACE reads anew with MiXCR; each CDR3 protein has one entry. The data show about 1,400,000 distinct CDR3 sequences, around 59% seen once. This chain joins TRBV7-2 and TRBJ2-1, with 8 bases identical to TRBD1. Specimen: blood. The TCR comes from a man younger than 30 in good health. DNA of the CDR3: TGTGCCAGCACAGTCTCAGGGGGCTATGAGCAGTTCTTC. The encoded protein is CASTVSGGYEQFF.